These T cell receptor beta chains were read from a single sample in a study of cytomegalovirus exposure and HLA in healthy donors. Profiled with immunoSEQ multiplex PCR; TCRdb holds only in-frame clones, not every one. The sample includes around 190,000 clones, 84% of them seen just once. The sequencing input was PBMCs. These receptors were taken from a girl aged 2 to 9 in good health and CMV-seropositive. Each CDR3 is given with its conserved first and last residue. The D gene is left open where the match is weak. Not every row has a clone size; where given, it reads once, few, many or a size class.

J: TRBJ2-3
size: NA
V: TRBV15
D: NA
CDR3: CATSREEPHVPTMDF
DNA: TGTGCCACCAGCAGAGAGGAACCCCACGTTCCCACTATGGATTTT

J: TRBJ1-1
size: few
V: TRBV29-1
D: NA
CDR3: CSVAPRGAFF
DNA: TGCAGCGTCGCACCGAGGGGGGCTTTCTTT

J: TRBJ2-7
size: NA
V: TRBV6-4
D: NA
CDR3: CASSDSKLAQEQYF
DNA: TGTGCCAGCAGTGACTCGAAGTTGGCTCAGGAGCAGTACTTC

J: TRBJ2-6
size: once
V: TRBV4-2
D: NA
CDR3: CASSQTGGNSGANVLTF
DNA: TGTGCCAGCAGCCAGACTGGCGGGAACTCTGGGGCCAACGTCCTGACTTTC

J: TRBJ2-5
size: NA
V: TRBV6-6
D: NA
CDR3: CASSYVGEETQYF
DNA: TGTGCCAGCAGTTACGTGGGAGAAGAGACCCAGTACTTC

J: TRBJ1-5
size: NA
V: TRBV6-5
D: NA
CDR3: CASRRQVNQPQHF
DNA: TGTGCCAGCAGAAGACAGGTGAATCAGCCCCAGCATTTT

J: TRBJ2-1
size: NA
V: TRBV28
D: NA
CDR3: CASSLWGARQEQFF
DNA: TGTGCCAGCAGTTTATGGGGGGCAAGACAAGAGCAGTTCTTC

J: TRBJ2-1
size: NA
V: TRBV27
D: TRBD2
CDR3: CASSRAGEYNEQFF
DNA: TGTGCCAGCAGTCGCGCGGGGGAGTACAATGAGCAGTTCTTC

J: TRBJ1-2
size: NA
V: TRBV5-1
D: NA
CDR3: CASSFRPGQATQDYGYTF
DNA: TGCGCCAGCAGCTTTAGACCGGGACAAGCTACTCAGGACTATGGCTACACCTTC

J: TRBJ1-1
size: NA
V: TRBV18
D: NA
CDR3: CASSGQEGFNTEAFF
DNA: TGTGCCAGCTCCGGCCAGGAGGGTTTCAACACTGAAGCTTTCTTT

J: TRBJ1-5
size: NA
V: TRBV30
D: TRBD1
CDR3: CAWQRQGNQPQHF
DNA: TGTGCCTGGCAGAGACAGGGTAATCAGCCCCAGCATTTT

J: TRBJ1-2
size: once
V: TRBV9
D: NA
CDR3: CASGLRDNPLGGYTF
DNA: TGTGCCAGCGGGTTGCGGGATAATCCTCTCGGTGGCTACACCTTC

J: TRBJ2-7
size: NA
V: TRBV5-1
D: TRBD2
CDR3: CASSLSLAGGRGSYEQYF
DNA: TGCGCCAGCAGCTTGAGTCTGGCGGGCGGGAGGGGATCCTACGAGCAGTACTTC

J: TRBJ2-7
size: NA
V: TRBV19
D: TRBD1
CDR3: CASSIAGTGDHEQYF
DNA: TGTGCCAGTAGTATAGCTGGGACAGGGGACCACGAGCAGTACTTC

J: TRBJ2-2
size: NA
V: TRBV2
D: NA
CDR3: CASSEESPGFNTGELFF
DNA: TGTGCCAGCAGTGAAGAGTCCCCGGGGTTTAACACCGGGGAGCTGTTTTTT

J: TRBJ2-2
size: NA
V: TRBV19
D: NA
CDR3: CASSIKAGWSGELFF
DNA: TGTGCCAGTAGTATAAAGGCAGGGTGGTCCGGGGAGCTGTTTTTT

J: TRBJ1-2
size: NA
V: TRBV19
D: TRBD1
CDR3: CATRWGQGNYGYTF
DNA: TGTGCCACCCGGTGGGGACAGGGTAACTATGGCTACACCTTC

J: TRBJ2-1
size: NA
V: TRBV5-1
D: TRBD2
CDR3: CASSLGLAGVNEQFF
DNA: TGCGCCAGCAGCTTGGGACTAGCGGGAGTCAATGAGCAGTTCTTC

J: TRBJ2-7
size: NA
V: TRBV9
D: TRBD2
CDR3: CASSTNPGVAGIYEQYF
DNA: TGTGCCAGCTCCACCAACCCGGGAGTAGCGGGGATCTACGAGCAGTACTTC

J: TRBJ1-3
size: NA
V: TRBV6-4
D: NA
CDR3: CASSDRGGNTIYF
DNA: TGTGCCAGCAGTGACAGGGGTGGAAACACCATATATTTT

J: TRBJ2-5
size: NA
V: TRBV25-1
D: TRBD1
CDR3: CASSATGSQETQYF
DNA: TGTGCCAGCAGTGCGACAGGGAGTCAAGAGACCCAGTACTTC

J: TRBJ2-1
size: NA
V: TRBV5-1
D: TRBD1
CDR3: CASRRTGGLYNEQFF
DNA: TGCGCCAGCAGACGTACAGGGGGCCTGTACAATGAGCAGTTCTTC

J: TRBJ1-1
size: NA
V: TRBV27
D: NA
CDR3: CASSPTEGNTEAFF
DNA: TGTGCCAGCAGCCCCACGGAGGGTAACACTGAAGCTTTCTTT

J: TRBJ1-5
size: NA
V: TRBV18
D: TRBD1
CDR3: CASSAGQNQPQHF
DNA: TGTGCCAGCTCAGCGGGACAGAATCAGCCCCAGCATTTT

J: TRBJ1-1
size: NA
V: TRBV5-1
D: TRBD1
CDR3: CASSSVGTVNTEAFF
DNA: TGCGCCAGCAGCTCGGTGGGGACAGTGAACACTGAAGCTTTCTTT

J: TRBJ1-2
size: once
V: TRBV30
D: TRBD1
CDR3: CAWSVVTGASWTYGYTF
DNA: TGTGCCTGGAGTGTCGTGACAGGGGCCTCCTGGACCTATGGCTACACCTTC

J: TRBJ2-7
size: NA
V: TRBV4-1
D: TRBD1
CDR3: CASSQGTGGLYEQYF
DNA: TGCGCCAGCAGCCAGGGGACAGGGGGTCTCTACGAGCAGTACTTC

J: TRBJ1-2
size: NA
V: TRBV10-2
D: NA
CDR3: CASSELVNYGYTF
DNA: TGCGCCAGCAGTGAGCTCGTAAACTATGGCTACACCTTC

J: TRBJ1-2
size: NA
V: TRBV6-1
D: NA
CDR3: CASSEASGIRGYTF
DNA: TGTGCCAGCAGTGAAGCTAGCGGGATCAGAGGCTACACCTTC

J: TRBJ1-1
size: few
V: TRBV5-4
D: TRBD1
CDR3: CASSVGQGDTEAFF
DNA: TGTGCCAGCAGCGTGGGACAGGGTGACACTGAAGCTTTCTTT

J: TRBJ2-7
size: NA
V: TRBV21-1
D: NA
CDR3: CASSKEWAGQNYYEQYF
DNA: TGTGCCAGCAGCAAAGAGTGGGCAGGCCAAAATTACTACGAGCAGTACTTC

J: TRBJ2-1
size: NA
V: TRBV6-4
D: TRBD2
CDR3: CASSGSSGGYNEQFF
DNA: TGTGCCAGCAGTGGATCTAGCGGGGGTTACAATGAGCAGTTCTTC

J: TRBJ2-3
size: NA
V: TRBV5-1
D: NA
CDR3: CASSLRRDWTDTQYF
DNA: TGCGCCAGCAGCTTGCGCAGGGATTGGACAGATACGCAGTATTTT

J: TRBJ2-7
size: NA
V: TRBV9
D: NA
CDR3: CASSVSSIQDEQYF
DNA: TGTGCCAGCAGCGTCTCATCCATCCAGGACGAGCAGTACTTC

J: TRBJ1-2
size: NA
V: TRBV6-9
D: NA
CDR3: CASSYRASYTF
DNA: TGTGCCAGCAGTTACAGGGCTAGCTACACCTTC

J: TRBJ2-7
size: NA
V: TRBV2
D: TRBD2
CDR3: CASSGFPGGPGYEQYF
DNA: TGTGCCAGCAGTGGCTTTCCGGGGGGGCCCGGCTACGAGCAGTACTTC

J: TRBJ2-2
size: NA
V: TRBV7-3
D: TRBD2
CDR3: CASSLIPGGSGITGELFF
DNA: TGTGCCAGCAGCTTAATTCCGGGGGGTAGCGGAATTACCGGGGAGCTGTTTTTT

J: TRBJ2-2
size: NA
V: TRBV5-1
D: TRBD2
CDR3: CASSKSLKTSGGTGELFF
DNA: TGCGCCAGCAGCAAAAGTTTAAAGACTAGCGGAGGAACCGGGGAGCTGTTTTTT

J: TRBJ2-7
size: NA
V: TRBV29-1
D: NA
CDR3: CSVVGARGGYEQYF
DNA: TGCAGCGTTGTAGGGGCCAGGGGCGGCTACGAGCAGTACTTC

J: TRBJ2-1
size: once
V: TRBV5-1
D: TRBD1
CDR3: CASSLPGTGGFDEQFF
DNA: TGCGCCAGCAGCTTGCCCGGGACAGGGGGCTTCGATGAGCAGTTCTTC

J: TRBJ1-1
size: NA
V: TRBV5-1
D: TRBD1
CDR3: CASSRGDRGREVRAFF
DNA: TGCGCCAGCAGCCGTGGGGACAGGGGGCGTGAGGTGCGAGCTTTCTTT

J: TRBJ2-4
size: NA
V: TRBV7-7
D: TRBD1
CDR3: CASSLVRQGVSIQYF
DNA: TGTGCCAGCAGCTTAGTTCGGCAGGGGGTTTCCATTCAGTACTTC

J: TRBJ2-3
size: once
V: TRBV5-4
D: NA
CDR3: CASSSDTYGNTDTQYF
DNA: TGTGCCAGCAGTTCCGACACCTACGGGAACACAGATACGCAGTATTTT

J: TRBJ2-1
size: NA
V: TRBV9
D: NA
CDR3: CASSVATGMSNEQFF
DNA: TGTGCCAGCAGCGTAGCTACAGGCATGAGTAATGAGCAGTTCTTC

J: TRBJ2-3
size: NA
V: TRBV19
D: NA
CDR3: CASSVTSSTDTQYF
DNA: TGTGCCAGTAGTGTGACTAGTAGCACAGATACGCAGTATTTT

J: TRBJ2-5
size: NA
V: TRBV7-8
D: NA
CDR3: CASSLTSLASQETQYF
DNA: TGTGCCAGCAGCTTAACATCATTGGCTAGCCAAGAGACCCAGTACTTC